One T cell receptor (beta chain) is described in this entry. It lacks a known antigen. Base qualities were left out, and no much larger clone turns up one base away. TCRbeta CDR3 regions were amplified from genomic DNA using the immunoSEQ Assay, a bias-controlled multiplex PCR. Processing in the source paper ran as follows. The number of nucleated cells in each sample was estimated from the amplification of reference gene primers within the assay. Sequence reads were collapsed and filtered to measure the absolute abundance of every unique TCRbeta CDR3 rearrangement. For each sample, productive Simpson clonality was calculated as the square root of Simpson's diversity index across productive rearrangements. Held by TCRdb, this immuneACCESS table contains in-frame sequences only and omits some clones. Under half of the omission traces to an unresolved V gene where checked; the cause of the rest is unknown. D and trimming were read from the DNA, whereas the V and J calls and clone size are those reported in that table. The sample table lists 65,000 or so clones, approximately 80% of them with a count of one. The ten largest make up roughly 27% of the sample.

This specimen comes from a study of blood T cell repertoires in COVID-19 (dated by TCRdb to 2018 to 2020). Looking at the study overall: The collaborator samples originated in the United States, Italy and Spain and spanned the acute and convalescent phases of COVID-19. Where HLA class I and class II types were available, the types were taken from metadata supplied by the sample provider, not from assay-based typing. The repertoires were made available in a free public database intended to serve as a resource for research on the immune response to SARS-CoV-2. Nearly every sample came with metadata listing a de-identified subject ID, COVID-19 status, age in years and sex. Deeply sampled blood TCRbeta repertoires from subjects exposed to, actively infected with, or recovered from COVID-19 were included in the dataset. The material from the prospective study consisted of cDNA or gDNA derived from T cells, B-cell-depleted T cells, or PBMCs. Samples came from the ongoing ImmuneRACE study (first 160 participants) plus 1,254 subjects from 6 global collaborators.

Broader findings and caveats from the paper: The quantity of clinical and demographic metadata differed by source and by participant and was supplied without curation.

From cysteine to phenylalanine, the CDR3 is 15 amino acids long. Here the CDR3 DNA is all that survives: 45 bases in frame from base 1. Sequences SGHAT (CDR1) and FQNNGV (CDR2) are obtained from the germline V gene. Trimming leaves V shorter by 4 bases and J shorter by 0 bases, with the junction holding 5 bases beyond the gene matches. Whole blood was collected in K2EDTA tubes by collaborating institutions according to the institutions' own protocols. For TCRbeta analysis, collaborators shipped samples in one of three forms: frozen whole blood, isolated PBMCs, or DNA extracted from either of those sample types.

The sequencing sample was made of peripheral blood. This TCR derives from a human donor in a cohort sampled during active COVID-19. The rearranged chain carries TRBV11-2 and TRBJ1-1; a stretch of 7 junction bases matches TRBD1. The DNA sequence is TGTGCCAGCAGCTACACGACAGGGATGAACACTGAAGCTTTCTTT. It encodes CASSYTTGMNTEAFF.